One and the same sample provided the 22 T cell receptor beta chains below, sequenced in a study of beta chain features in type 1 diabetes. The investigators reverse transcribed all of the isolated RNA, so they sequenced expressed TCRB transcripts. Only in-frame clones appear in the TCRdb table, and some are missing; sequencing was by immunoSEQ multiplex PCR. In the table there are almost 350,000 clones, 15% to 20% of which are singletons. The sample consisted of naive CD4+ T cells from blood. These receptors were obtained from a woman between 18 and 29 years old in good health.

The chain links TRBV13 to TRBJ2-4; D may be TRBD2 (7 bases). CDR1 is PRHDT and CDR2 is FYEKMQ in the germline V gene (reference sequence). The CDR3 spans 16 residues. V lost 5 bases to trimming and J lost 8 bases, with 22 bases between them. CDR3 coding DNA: TGTGCCAGCAGCCAAAACCGGGACACGGGAGGAGACATTCAGTACTTC. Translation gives CASSQNRDTGGDIQYF.

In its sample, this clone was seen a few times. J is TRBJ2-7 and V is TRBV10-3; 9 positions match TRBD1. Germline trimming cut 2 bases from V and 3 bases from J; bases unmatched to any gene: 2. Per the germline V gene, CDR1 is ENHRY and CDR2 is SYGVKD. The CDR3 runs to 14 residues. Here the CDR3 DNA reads TGTGCCATCAGTGAGGGGGGACAGGGCTACGAGCAGTACTTC. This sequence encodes CAISEGGQGYEQYF.

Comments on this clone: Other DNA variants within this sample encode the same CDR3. The CDR3 loop reads CASSPGQETDTQYF. The CDR3 coding sequence is TGCGCCAGCAGCCCGGGACAGGAAACAGATACGCAGTATTTT. The chain uses TRBV5-1 and TRBJ2-3, with 8 positions matching TRBD1. The CDR3 loop spans 14 amino acids. The V and J ends lost 4 bases and 3 bases, in that order; junction bases with no gene match: 4. Germline assignment: CDR1 SGHRS and CDR2 YFSETQ.

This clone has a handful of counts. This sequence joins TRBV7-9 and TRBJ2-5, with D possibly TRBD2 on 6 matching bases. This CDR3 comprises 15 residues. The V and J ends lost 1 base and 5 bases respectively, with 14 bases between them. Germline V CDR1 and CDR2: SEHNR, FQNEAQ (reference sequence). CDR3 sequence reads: CASSLGGSGWETQYF. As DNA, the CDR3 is TGTGCCAGCAGCTTAGGTGGTAGCGGATGGGAGACCCAGTACTTC.

CDR3 sequence (DNA): TGTGCCAGCAGCCGCCGCAGGGTGGAGGAGACCCAGTACTTC. It codes for CASSRRRVEETQYF. The J gene is TRBJ2-5, the V gene TRBV7-2, with D perhaps TRBD1 (5 bases). Germline V gene sequence: CDR1 SGHTA, CDR2 FQGNSA. Trimming pared 5 bases from V and 5 bases from J, leaving 15 bases between. The CDR3 totals 14 residues.

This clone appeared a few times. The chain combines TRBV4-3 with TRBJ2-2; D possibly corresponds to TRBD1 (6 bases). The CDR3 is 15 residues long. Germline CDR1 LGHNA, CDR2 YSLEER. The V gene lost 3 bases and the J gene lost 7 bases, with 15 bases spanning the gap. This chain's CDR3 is CASSQGRTVHGELFF. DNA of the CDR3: TGCGCCAGCAGCCAGGGTCGGACAGTTCACGGGGAGCTGTTTTTT.

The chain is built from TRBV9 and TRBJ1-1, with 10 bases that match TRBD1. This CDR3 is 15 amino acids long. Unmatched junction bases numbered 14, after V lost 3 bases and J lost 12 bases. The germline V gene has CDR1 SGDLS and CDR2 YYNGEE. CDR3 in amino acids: CASSAPEPGQGQPFF. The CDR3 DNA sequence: TGTGCCAGCAGCGCCCCCGAACCGGGACAGGGGCAACCTTTCTTT.

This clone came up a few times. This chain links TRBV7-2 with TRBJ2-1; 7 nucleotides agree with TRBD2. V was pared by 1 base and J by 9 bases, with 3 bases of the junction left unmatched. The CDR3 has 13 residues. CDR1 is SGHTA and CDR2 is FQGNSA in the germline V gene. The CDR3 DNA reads TGTGCCAGCAGCTTAGAACTAGCGAGTGAGCAGTTCTTC. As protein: CASSLELASEQFF.

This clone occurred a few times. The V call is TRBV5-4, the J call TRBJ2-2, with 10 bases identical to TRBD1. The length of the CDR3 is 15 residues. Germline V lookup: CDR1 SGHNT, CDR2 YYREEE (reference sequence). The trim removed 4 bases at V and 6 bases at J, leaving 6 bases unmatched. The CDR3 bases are TGTGCCAGCAGCCCGGGACAGGGGATTCCCGGGGAGCTGTTTTTT. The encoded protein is CASSPGQGIPGELFF.

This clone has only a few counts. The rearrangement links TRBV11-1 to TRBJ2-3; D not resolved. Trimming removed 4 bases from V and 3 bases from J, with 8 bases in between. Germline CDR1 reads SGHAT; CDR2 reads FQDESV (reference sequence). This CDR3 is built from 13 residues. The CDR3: CASSSRLTDTQYF. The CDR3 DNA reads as TGTGCCAGCAGCTCCCGCCTAACAGATACGCAGTATTTT.

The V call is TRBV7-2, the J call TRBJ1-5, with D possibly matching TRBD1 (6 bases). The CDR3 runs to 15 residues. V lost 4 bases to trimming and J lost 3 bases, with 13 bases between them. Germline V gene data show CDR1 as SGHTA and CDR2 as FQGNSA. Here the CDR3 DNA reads TGTGCCAGCAGCTCCCGGACAGAAACCAATCAGCCCCAGCATTTT. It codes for CASSSRTETNQPQHF. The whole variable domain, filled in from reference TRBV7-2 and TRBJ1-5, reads GAGVSQSPSNKVTEKGKDVELRCDPISGHTALYWYRQSLGQGLEFLIYFQGNSAPDKSGLPSDRFSAERTGGSVSTLTIQRTQQEDSAVYLCASSSRTETNQPQHFGDGTRLSIL.

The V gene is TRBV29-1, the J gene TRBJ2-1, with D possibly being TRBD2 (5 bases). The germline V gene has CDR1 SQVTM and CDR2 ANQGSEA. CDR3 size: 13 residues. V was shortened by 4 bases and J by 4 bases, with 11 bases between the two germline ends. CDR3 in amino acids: CSVGSRRYNEQFF. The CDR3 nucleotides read TGCAGCGTTGGAAGCCGGAGGTACAATGAGCAGTTCTTC.

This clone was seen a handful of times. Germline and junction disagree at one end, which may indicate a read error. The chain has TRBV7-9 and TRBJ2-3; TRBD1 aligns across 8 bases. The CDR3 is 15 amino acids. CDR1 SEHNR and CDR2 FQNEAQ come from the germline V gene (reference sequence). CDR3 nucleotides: TGTGCCAGCAGTTTAGGACAGGGCAGCAGAGATACGCAGTATTTT. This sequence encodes CASSLGQGSRDTQYF.

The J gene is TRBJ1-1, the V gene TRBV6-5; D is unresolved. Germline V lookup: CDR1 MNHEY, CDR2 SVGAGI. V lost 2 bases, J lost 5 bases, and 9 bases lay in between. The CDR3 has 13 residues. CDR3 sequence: CASSYNSVTEAFF. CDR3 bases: TGTGCCAGCAGTTACAACAGTGTGACTGAAGCTTTCTTT.

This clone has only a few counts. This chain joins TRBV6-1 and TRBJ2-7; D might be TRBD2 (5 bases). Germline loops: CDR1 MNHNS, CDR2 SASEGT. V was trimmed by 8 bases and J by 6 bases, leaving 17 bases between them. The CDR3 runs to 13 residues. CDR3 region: CASCQLEACEQYF. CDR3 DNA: TGTGCCAGCTGTCAGTTGGAGGCCTGCGAGCAGTACTTC.

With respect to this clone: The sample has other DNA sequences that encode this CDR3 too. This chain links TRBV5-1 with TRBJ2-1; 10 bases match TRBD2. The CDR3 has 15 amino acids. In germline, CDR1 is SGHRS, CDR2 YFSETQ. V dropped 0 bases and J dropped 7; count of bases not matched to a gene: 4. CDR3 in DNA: TGCGCCAGCAGCTTGGGGCTAGCGGGAGCGAATGAGCAGTTCTTC. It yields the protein CASSLGLAGANEQFF.

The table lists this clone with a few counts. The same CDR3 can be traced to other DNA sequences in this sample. For the CDR3, the DNA is TGCGCCAGCAGCTTGGCGGGTTCTGGGGCCAACGTCCTGACTTTC. Translating gives CASSLAGSGANVLTF. V usage is TRBV5-1 and J usage is TRBJ2-6, with no clear D. This CDR3 is 15 amino acids long. The V end lost 0 bases, the J end lost 1 base, and 5 bases lay between the germline ends. The germline V gene has CDR1 SGHRS and CDR2 YFSETQ. Complete variable domain (other parts from reference TRBV5-1 and TRBJ2-6): KAGVTQTPRYLIKTRGQQVTLSCSPISGHRSVSWYQQTPGQGLQFLFEYFSETQRNKGNFPGRFSGRQFSNSRSEMNVSTLELGDSALYLCASSLAGSGANVLTFGAGSRLTVL.

The CDR3 protein is CASSPRGQKGYNEQFF. CDR3 DNA: TGTGCCAGTAGTCCCCGAGGACAGAAGGGGTACAATGAGCAGTTCTTC. This sequence joins TRBV19 and TRBJ2-1, with D possibly TRBD1 on 6 matching bases. Looked up from germline, CDR1 is LNHDA and CDR2 is SQIVND (reference sequence). This CDR3 has 16 amino acids. V was clipped by 5 bases and J by 4 bases, with 18 bases between them. The complete variable domain, with remaining parts taken from reference TRBV19 and TRBJ2-1, reads DGGITQSPKYLFRKEGQNVTLSCEQNLNHDAMYWYRQDPGQGLRLIYYSQIVNDFQKGDIAEGYSVSREKKESFPLTVTSAQKNPTAFYLCASSPRGQKGYNEQFFGPGTRLTVL.

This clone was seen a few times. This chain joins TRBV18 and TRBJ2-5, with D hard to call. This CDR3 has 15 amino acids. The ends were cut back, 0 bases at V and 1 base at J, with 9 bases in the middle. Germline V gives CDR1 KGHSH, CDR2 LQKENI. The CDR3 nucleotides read TGTGCCAGCTCACCACCGGGCCTACCCCAAGAGACCCAGTACTTC. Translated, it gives CASSPPGLPQETQYF.

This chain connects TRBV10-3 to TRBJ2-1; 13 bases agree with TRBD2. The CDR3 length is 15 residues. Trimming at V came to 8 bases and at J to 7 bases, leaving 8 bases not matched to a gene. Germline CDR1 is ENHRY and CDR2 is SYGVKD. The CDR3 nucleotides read TGTGCCATCTCCTCCGGGACTAGCGGGATAAATGAGCAGTTCTTC. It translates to CAISSGTSGINEQFF.

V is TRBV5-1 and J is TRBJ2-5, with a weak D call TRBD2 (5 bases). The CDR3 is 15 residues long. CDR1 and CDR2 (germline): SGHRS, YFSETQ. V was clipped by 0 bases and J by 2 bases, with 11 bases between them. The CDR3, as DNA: TGCGCCAGCAGCTTGGCCTCAGCGGATCAAGAGACCCAGTACTTC. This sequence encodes CASSLASADQETQYF. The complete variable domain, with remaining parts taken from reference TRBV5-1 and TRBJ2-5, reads KAGVTQTPRYLIKTRGQQVTLSCSPISGHRSVSWYQQTPGQGLQFLFEYFSETQRNKGNFPGRFSGRQFSNSRSEMNVSTLELGDSALYLCASSLASADQETQYFGPGTRLLVL.

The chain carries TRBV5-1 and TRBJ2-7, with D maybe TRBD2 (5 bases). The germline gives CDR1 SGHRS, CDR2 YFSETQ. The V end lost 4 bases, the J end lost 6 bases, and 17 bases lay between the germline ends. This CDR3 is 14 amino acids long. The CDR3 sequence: CASSLWTQRSEQYF. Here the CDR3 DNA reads TGCGCCAGCAGCCTCTGGACTCAGCGATCCGAGCAGTACTTC.